This record covers a single T cell receptor beta chain. Its specificity is not known. This sample stems from a study of cytotoxic CD8 clonotypes in ibrutinib-treated CLL. Study-level results: Clonality went up at ibrutinib response and then declined back toward baseline at progression.

This CDR3 is built from 15 residues. Looked up from germline, CDR1 is ENHRY and CDR2 is SYGVKD. V trimming: 8 bases; J trimming: 4 bases; junction bases outside the gene matches: 12. Using immunoSEQ multiplex PCR, the repertoire was profiled, and TCRdb retains in-frame clones only, with some absent. The table includes 250,000 to 350,000 clones, 70% to 80% detected once. This specimen consisted of PBMCs, obtained at disease progression, from a patient treated with ibrutinib. This TCR was sampled from a human donor with chronic lymphocytic leukemia. The chain uses TRBV10-3 and TRBJ2-3; 7 nucleotides align to TRBD2. The chain's CDR3 is CAIRSGGSWADTQYF. The CDR3 nucleotides read TGTGCCATCCGTTCTGGCGGGAGTTGGGCAGATACGCAGTATTTT.